This TCR beta chain was captured in a study of blood T cells in healthy people across ages. Study-wide results and limits: Unsorted PBMCs ruled out conclusive naive versus antigen-experienced comparison.

This CDR3 has 15 residues. From germline, CDR1 is LGHNA and CDR2 YSLEER. V lost 2 bases and J lost 5; bases outside the gene matches: 8. Alongside a J-beta primer mix, a sample-barcoded 5' primer served in a second PCR lasting roughly 6 to 12 cycles. TCRdb fed the 5' RACE reads into MiXCR, producing one record per CDR3 protein. This table holds 1.5 million to 2 million distinct CDR3 sequences, 40% to 55% found once. Isolation recovered at least 7 million PBMCs from every sample. A remark on this clonotype: Its matching antigen is unknown.

The source of this sequence is a middle-aged woman in good health. Material for sequencing was blood. J is TRBJ1-2 and V is TRBV4-3, with TRBD1 identical over 7 bases. The DNA of the CDR3 is TGCGCCAGCAGCCAATTTGACAGGGAGGAATATGGCTACACCTTC. Translating it yields CASSQFDREEYGYTF.